This T cell receptor (beta chain) was profiled in a study of blood T cell repertoires in COVID-19. Measured with immunoSEQ multiplex PCR; TCRdb has only the in-frame clones, and not every one. In the table there are around 36,000 clones, approximately 91% of which are singletons. The source of this sequence is a human donor in a cohort sampled during active COVID-19. The sequencing input was peripheral blood.

For the CDR3, the DNA is TGTGCCAGTAGCTGGGGACAGAACACTGAAGCTTTCTTT. It yields the protein CASSWGQNTEAFF. The chain combines TRBV19 with TRBJ1-1; a possible D gene is TRBD1 (6 bases). CDR3 length equals 13 residues. CDR1 is LNHDA, CDR2 SQIVND, per germline (reference sequence). Trimming removed 6 bases from V and 1 base from J, with 9 bases in between.